The rows below give T cell receptor beta chains drawn from one sample of a study of Graves' ophthalmopathy and Graves' hyperthyroidism. MiXCR, run by TCRdb on the multiplex PCR reads, gives a single entry per CDR3 protein. The table records 200,000 to 250,000 distinct CDR3 sequences, around 42% of them present only once. The source material was peripheral blood. Every receptor here comes from an adult man with Graves' ophthalmopathy. The CDR3 runs from the conserved cysteine through the conserved F or W. Each record gives: J gene, V gene, D gene, clone size, CDR3 protein, CDR3 DNA. A D gene is named only where the DNA matches it firmly. Clone size, where shown, is once, few, many, or a class for clones that have expanded.

TRBJ1-1	TRBV7-6	.	.	CASSLQEGGTEAFF	TGTGCCAGCAGCTTGCAGGAGGGAGGAACTGAAGCTTTCTTT
TRBJ2-7	TRBV27	.	.	CASSSAGTPYEQYF	TGTGCCAGCAGTTCCGCGGGGACACCCTACGAGCAGTACTTC
TRBJ2-5	TRBV5-6	TRBD1	.	CASSPQGGGETQYF	TGTGCCAGCAGCCCCCAAGGGGGCGGAGAGACCCAGTACTTC
TRBJ2-5	TRBV12-3/TRBV12-4	.	.	CASSLLSGRETQYF	TGTGCCAGCAGTTTACTGTCAGGGCGCGAGACCCAGTACTTC
TRBJ2-5	TRBV20-1	.	.	CSARLETQYF	TGCAGTGCTAGATTAGAGACCCAGTACTTC
TRBJ2-7	TRBV19	.	.	CASSIERLSGEQYF	TGTGCCAGTAGTATAGAAAGGTTATCGGGCGAGCAGTACTTC
TRBJ1-1	TRBV5-1	.	.	CASSLAGSRDMNTEAFF	TGCGCCAGCAGCTTGGCCGGGTCCCGCGACATGAACACTGAAGCTTTCTTT
TRBJ2-7	TRBV12-3/TRBV12-4	.	.	CASSAFYEQYF	TGTGCCAGCAGTGCGTTCTACGAGCAGTACTTC
TRBJ2-7	TRBV11-2	.	.	CASSLLPGEGYEQYF	TGTGCCAGCAGCTTGCTGCCAGGGGAAGGCTACGAGCAGTACTTC
TRBJ2-7	TRBV28	.	.	CASRYGQFEQYF	TGTGCCAGCAGATACGGACAGTTTGAGCAGTACTTC
TRBJ1-4	TRBV7-9	.	once	CASSTPKTNEKLFF	TGTGCCAGCAGCACCCCTAAGACTAATGAAAAACTGTTTTTT
TRBJ2-7	TRBV5-6	.	.	CASSLAGLLREQYF	TGTGCCAGCAGCCTCGCGGGACTCCTAAGGGAGCAGTACTTC
TRBJ2-7	TRBV20-1	.	few	CSAPPRFQPYEQYF	TGCAGTGCCCCCCCCCGGTTTCAACCCTACGAGCAGTACTTC
TRBJ2-7	TRBV20-1	TRBD2	.	CSARTSGSYDQYF	TGCAGTGCCAGGACTAGCGGCTCCTACGATCAGTACTTC
TRBJ2-2	TRBV20-1	TRBD1	.	CSARPRDRSATGELFF	TGCAGTGCCAGACCAAGGGACAGGTCTGCCACCGGGGAGCTGTTTTTT
TRBJ1-1	TRBV15	TRBD1	many	CATSRDGTGVSGTEAFF	TGTGCCACCAGCAGAGATGGGACAGGGGTATCCGGCACTGAAGCTTTCTTT
TRBJ2-2	TRBV2	.	.	CASSELAFTGELFF	TGTGCCAGCAGTGAATTGGCGTTCACCGGGGAGCTGTTTTTT
TRBJ1-5	TRBV5-6	.	.	CASSFGFDNSNQPQHF	TGTGCCAGCAGCTTTGGGTTCGATAATAGCAATCAGCCCCAGCATTTT
TRBJ2-3	TRBV7-3	.	.	CASSSNLDTQYF	TGTGCCAGCAGCTCAAATTTGGATACGCAGTATTTT
TRBJ1-5	TRBV9	TRBD1	once	CASSTGAKNQPQHF	TGTGCCAGCAGCACAGGGGCCAAAAATCAGCCCCAGCATTTT
TRBJ2-5	TRBV9	.	.	CASSLVGHGPGTQYF	TGTGCCAGCAGCTTAGTGGGGCACGGACCGGGGACCCAGTACTTC
TRBJ1-4	TRBV4-1	TRBD1	.	CASSQGTGGEKLFF	TGCGCCAGCAGCCAGGGGACAGGCGGAGAAAAACTGTTTTTT
TRBJ2-7	TRBV6-1	.	few	CASSELRGSFYEQYF	TGTGCCAGCAGTGAACTAAGGGGCTCTTTCTACGAGCAGTACTTC
TRBJ2-7	TRBV7-9	TRBD1	.	CASSKPGQGAGEQYF	TGTGCCAGCAGCAAACCGGGACAGGGGGCGGGAGAGCAGTACTTC
TRBJ2-7	TRBV9	.	once	CASSFGDSYEQYF	TGTGCCAGCAGCTTTGGCGACTCCTACGAGCAGTACTTC
TRBJ1-1	TRBV25-1	.	few	CASSAREDTEAFF	TGTGCCAGCAGTGCCAGGGAGGACACTGAAGCTTTCTTT
TRBJ2-7	TRBV5-8	.	few	CASTSRNRGGYEQYF	TGTGCCAGCACTTCGAGAAACAGGGGAGGCTACGAGCAGTACTTC
TRBJ2-7	TRBV5-1	.	once	CASSPDPRLKRSEQYF	TGCGCCAGCAGCCCCGACCCCCGACTGAAGCGGAGTGAGCAGTACTTC
TRBJ1-1	TRBV28	TRBD1	.	CASSAADRRSAFF	TGTGCCAGCAGCGCGGCGGACAGGCGATCGGCTTTCTTT
TRBJ2-2	TRBV5-1	TRBD2	.	CASSHTSGVGTGELFF	TGCGCCAGCAGCCACACTAGCGGGGTAGGCACCGGGGAGCTGTTTTTT
TRBJ1-1	TRBV6-1	.	.	CASSEQGWAEAFF	TGTGCCAGCAGTGAACAGGGCTGGGCTGAAGCTTTCTTT
TRBJ2-7	TRBV7-3	.	.	CASSLLRGTEQYF	TGTGCCAGCAGCTTACTCAGAGGAACGGAGCAGTACTTC
TRBJ2-2	TRBV7-2	.	.	CASSLRQVAGELFF	TGTGCCAGCAGCTTACGGCAAGTGGCCGGGGAGCTGTTTTTT
TRBJ1-4	TRBV2	.	.	CASSQEARGGREKLFF	TGCGCCAGCAGCCAAGAAGCCCGGGGAGGTAGAGAAAAACTGTTTTTT
TRBJ1-6	TRBV5-1	TRBD1	.	CASSLDRGYNSPLHF	TGTGCCAGCAGCTTGGACAGGGGATATAATTCACCCCTCCACTTT
TRBJ1-5	TRBV12-3/TRBV12-4	TRBD1	.	CASSLTGGYQPQHF	TGTGCCAGCAGTTTGACAGGGGGCTATCAGCCCCAGCATTTT
TRBJ2-2	TRBV5-1	TRBD1	.	CASSLSTTGSGELFF	TGCGCCAGCAGCTTGTCGACGACAGGGTCCGGGGAGCTGTTTTTT
TRBJ2-7	TRBV7-9	.	.	CASSLGAGNYEQYF	TGTGCCAGCAGCTTAGGGGCTGGAAACTACGAGCAGTACTTC
TRBJ1-5	TRBV19	.	many	CASSIGLQGNQHF	TGTGCCAGTAGTATAGGCCTCCAGGGTAACCAGCATTTT
TRBJ2-7	TRBV5-1	TRBD1	.	CASSLQGAVVYEQYF	TGCGCCAGCAGCTTACAGGGGGCCGTGGTATACGAGCAGTACTTC
TRBJ1-2	TRBV20-1	.	many	CSASTLYGYTF	TGCAGTGCTAGTACCCTTTATGGCTACACCTTC
TRBJ2-7	TRBV20-1	.	.	CSARETGRYYEQYF	TGCAGTGCTAGAGAAACAGGGAGGTACTACGAGCAGTACTTC
TRBJ1-4	TRBV28	TRBD1	.	CASSIPQGAGEKLFF	TGTGCCAGCAGTATCCCACAGGGGGCAGGTGAAAAACTGTTTTTT
TRBJ1-5	TRBV28	.	.	CASGERPQHF	TGTGCCAGCGGCGAGAGGCCCCAGCATTTT
TRBJ1-6	TRBV5-1	TRBD1	.	CASSIGTGKNSPLHF	TGCGCCAGCAGCATCGGGACAGGGAAGAATTCACCCCTCCACTTT
TRBJ2-7	TRBV29-1	TRBD2	.	CSVGGGVSSYEQYF	TGCAGCGTTGGTGGGGGGGTGAGCTCCTACGAGCAGTACTTC
TRBJ1-2	TRBV5-8	.	.	CASSSRDEGFGYTF	TGTGCCAGCAGCTCCCGGGACGAGGGCTTTGGCTACACCTTC
TRBJ2-7	TRBV29-1	.	.	CSVQDSYEQYF	TGCAGCGTTCAGGATTCCTACGAGCAGTACTTC
TRBJ2-7	TRBV9	TRBD2	few	CASSVEGTRGYEQYF	TGTGCCAGCAGCGTAGAGGGGACTAGAGGCTACGAGCAGTACTTC
TRBJ1-6	TRBV2	TRBD1	.	CASSYSGGQGASPLHF	TGTGCCAGCAGTTACTCAGGCGGACAGGGGGCCTCACCCCTCCACTTT
TRBJ2-7	TRBV29-1	.	many	CSGQSSYEQYF	TGCAGCGGTCAAAGCTCCTACGAGCAGTACTTC
TRBJ1-2	TRBV4-1	.	.	CASSLSRTISYGYTF	TGCGCCAGCAGCCTCAGCAGGACAATTTCCTATGGCTACACCTTC
TRBJ2-7	TRBV6-5	TRBD1	.	CASTPGTGNYEQYF	TGTGCCAGCACCCCCGGGACAGGGAACTACGAGCAGTACTTC
TRBJ1-3	TRBV5-1	.	.	CASSLGLGTTGNTIYF	TGCGCCAGCAGCTTGGGCCTCGGGACCACTGGAAACACCATATATTTT
TRBJ1-4	TRBV9	.	.	CASSQELKVDRLFF	TGTGCCAGCAGCCAAGAATTAAAGGTAGATAGGCTGTTTTTT